One and the same sample provided the 6 T cell receptor beta chains below, sequenced in a study of regulatory T cells in long-lasting Graves disease. Described time point: newly diagnosed GD, antithyroid drugs for less than 3 months. After RNA was extracted from PBMCs, the TCR library was made from it. CDR3-region Arm-PCR and iRepertoire HTBI primers produced the TCR beta libraries. Using its own MiXCR run on the multiplex PCR reads, TCRdb lists one record per CDR3 protein. The repertoire consists of 400,000 to 450,000 distinct CDR3 sequences, with under 15% occurring once and the leading ten covering 16%. A further study also used this sample, focusing on T cells in Graves' hyperthyroidism and ophthalmopathy.

Material: peripheral blood mononuclear cells (PBMCs), obtained at new diagnosis, from a patient treated with antithyroid drugs. The origin of the receptors is a woman younger than 45 with Graves disease.

The sample holds many counts of this clonotype. J is TRBJ2-3 and V is TRBV4-1, with 9 bases identical to TRBD2. The CDR3 consists of 16 residues. CDR1 and CDR2 from the germline V gene are MGHRA and YSYEKL. V shed 0 bases and J 4 bases; nucleotides not matched to a gene: 5. CDR3 bases: TGCGCCAGCAGCCAAGAGGCGCGGGAGGGATCAGATACGCAGTATTTT. Residues: CASSQEAREGSDTQYF.

Many counts were recorded for this clonotype. V usage is TRBV5-1 and J usage is TRBJ1-5; D is ambiguous. Germline CDR1 SGHRS, CDR2 YFSETQ. Trimming pared 1 base from V and 4 bases from J, leaving 12 bases between. The CDR3 sequence is 15 residues long. The CDR3, as DNA: TGCGCCAGCAGCTTGTCGCCAGGCGAGAATCAGCCCCAGCATTTT. This translates into CASSLSPGENQPQHF.

The table lists this clonotype with many counts. The chain links TRBV12-3 or TRBV12-4 to TRBJ2-2; TRBD2 matches 7 bases. Trimming took 6 bases from V and 3 from J; bases not matched to a gene: 16. This CDR3 contains 18 residues. The CDR3, as DNA: TGTGCCAGCAGCTCAGCTCAGAGACTAGCATGGTACACCGGGGAGCTGTTTTTT. This sequence encodes CASSSAQRLAWYTGELFF.

This clonotype was recorded at least ten times. The V and J genes are TRBV6-5 and TRBJ2-7, with 10 bases fitting TRBD2. The CDR3 is 15 amino acids. From germline, CDR1 is MNHEY and CDR2 SVGAGI. The J segment lost 4 bases and the V segment lost 1 base, leaving 4 bases of the junction unmatched. The CDR3 nucleotides are TGTGCCAGCAGTTACTGGGCTAGCGGGAGTTACGAGCAGTACTTC. This sequence encodes CASSYWASGSYEQYF.

This clonotype showed up just a few times. The chain combines TRBV19 with TRBJ1-5; TRBD1 aligns across 10 bases. Germline V CDR1 and CDR2: LNHDA, SQIVND (reference sequence). V gave up 5 bases and J gave up 4 bases; unmatched junction bases: 5. This CDR3 region has 15 residues. For the CDR3, the DNA is TGTGCCAGTAGTCGCGAGGACAGGGGGAATCAGCCCCAGCATTTT. Translation: CASSREDRGNQPQHF. Looking up the rest from reference TRBV19 and TRBJ1-5 gives the full variable domain: DGGITQSPKYLFRKEGQNVTLSCEQNLNHDAMYWYRQDPGQGLRLIYYSQIVNDFQKGDIAEGYSVSREKKESFPLTVTSAQKNPTAFYLCASSREDRGNQPQHFGDGTRLSIL.

Many counts were recorded for this clonotype. V gene TRBV2 combines with J gene TRBJ1-5, with D unclear. Trimming took off 1 base at V and 7 bases at J, with 11 bases between the two ends. In germline, CDR1 is SNHLY, CDR2 FYNNEI. The CDR3 is 14 amino acids. CDR3 nucleotide sequence: TGTGCCAGCAGTGAAGAGGGAAGTGAGCAGCCCCAGCATTTT. Residues: CASSEEGSEQPQHF.